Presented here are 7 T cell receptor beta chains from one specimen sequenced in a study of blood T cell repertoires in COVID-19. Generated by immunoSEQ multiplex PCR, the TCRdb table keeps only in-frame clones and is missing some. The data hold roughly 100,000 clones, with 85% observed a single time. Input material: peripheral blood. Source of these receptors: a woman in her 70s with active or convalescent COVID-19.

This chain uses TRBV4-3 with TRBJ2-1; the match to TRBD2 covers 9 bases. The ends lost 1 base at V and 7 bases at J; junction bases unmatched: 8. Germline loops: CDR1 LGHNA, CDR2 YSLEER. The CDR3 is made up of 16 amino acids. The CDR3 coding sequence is TGCGCCAGCAGCCAAGGGGCGGGAGGGCCGAAAAATGAGCAGTTCTTC. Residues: CASSQGAGGPKNEQFF.

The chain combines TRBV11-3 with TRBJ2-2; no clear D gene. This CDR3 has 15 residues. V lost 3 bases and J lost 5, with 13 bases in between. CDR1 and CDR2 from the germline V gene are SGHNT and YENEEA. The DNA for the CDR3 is TGTGCCAGCAGCTTCATGAGAGGCCCAACCGGGGAGCTGTTTTTT. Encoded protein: CASSFMRGPTGELFF.

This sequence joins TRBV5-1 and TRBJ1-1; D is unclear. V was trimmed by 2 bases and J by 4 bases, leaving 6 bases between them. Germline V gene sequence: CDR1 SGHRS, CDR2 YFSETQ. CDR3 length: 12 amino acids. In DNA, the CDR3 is TGCGCCAGCAGCTTAGACTCCACTGAAGCTTTCTTT. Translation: CASSLDSTEAFF.

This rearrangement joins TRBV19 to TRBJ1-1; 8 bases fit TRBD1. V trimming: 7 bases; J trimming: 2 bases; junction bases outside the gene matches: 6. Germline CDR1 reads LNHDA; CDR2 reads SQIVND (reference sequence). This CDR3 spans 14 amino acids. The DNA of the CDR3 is TGTGCCAGTACCCAGACAGGGGTAAACACTGAAGCTTTCTTT. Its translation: CASTQTGVNTEAFF.

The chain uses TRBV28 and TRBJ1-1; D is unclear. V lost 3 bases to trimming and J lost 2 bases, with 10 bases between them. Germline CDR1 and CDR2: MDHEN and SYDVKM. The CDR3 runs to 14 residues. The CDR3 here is CASSLLSGNTEAFF. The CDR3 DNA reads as TGTGCCAGCAGTTTGTTATCAGGTAACACTGAAGCTTTCTTT.

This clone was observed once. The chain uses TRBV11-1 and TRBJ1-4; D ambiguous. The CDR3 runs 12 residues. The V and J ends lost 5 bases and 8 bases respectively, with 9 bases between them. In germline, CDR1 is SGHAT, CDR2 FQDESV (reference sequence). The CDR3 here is CASSLGGEKLFF. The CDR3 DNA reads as TGTGCCAGCAGCCTAGGAGGGGAAAAACTGTTTTTT.

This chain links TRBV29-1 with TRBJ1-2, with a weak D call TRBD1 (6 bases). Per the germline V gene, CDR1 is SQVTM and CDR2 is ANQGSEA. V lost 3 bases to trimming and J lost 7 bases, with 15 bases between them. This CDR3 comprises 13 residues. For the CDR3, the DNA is TGCAGCGTTGAGAATCACAGGGTACGTGGCTACACCTTC. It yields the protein CSVENHRVRGYTF.